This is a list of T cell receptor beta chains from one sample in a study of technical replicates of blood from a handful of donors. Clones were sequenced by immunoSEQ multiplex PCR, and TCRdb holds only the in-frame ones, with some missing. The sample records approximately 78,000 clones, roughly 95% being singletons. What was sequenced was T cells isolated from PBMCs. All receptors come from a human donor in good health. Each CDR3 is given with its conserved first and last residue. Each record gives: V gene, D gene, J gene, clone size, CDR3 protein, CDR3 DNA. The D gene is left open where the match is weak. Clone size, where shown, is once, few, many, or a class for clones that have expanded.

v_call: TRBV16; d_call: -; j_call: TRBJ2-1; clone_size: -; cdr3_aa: CASSQPGNNEQFF; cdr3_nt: TGTGCCAGCAGCCAACCCGGGAACAATGAGCAGTTCTTC
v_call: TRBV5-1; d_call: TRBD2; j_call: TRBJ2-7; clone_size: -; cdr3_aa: CASSFGGAVSAGEQYF; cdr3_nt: TGCGCCAGCAGCTTCGGGGGGGCCGTCTCCGCGGGAGAGCAGTACTTC
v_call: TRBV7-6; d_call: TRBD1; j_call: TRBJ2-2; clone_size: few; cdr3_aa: CASSSTGGWGTGELFF; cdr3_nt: TGTGCCAGCAGCTCAACAGGGGGCTGGGGCACCGGGGAGCTGTTTTTT
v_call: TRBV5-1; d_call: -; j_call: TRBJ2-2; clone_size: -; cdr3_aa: CASSLIDRTGELFF; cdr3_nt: TGCGCCAGCAGTCTCATAGATCGGACCGGGGAGCTGTTTTTT
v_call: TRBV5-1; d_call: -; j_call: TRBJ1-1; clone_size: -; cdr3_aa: CASSLGFGRDNTEAFF; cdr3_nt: TGCGCCAGCAGCTTGGGTTTTGGGAGGGATAACACTGAAGCTTTCTTT
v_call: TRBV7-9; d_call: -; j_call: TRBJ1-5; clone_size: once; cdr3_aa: CASSFPQANQPQHF; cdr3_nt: TGTGCCAGCAGCTTCCCACAGGCGAATCAGCCCCAGCATTTT
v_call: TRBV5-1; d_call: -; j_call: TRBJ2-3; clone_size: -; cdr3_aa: CASAEEGTDTQYF; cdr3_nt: TGCGCCAGCGCTGAGGAAGGCACAGATACGCAGTATTTT
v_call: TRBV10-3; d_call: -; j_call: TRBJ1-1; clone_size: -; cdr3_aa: CAINEGEKPEAFF; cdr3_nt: TGTGCCATCAACGAGGGGGAAAAGCCTGAAGCTTTCTTT
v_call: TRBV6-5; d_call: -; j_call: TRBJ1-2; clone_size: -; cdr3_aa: CASSYSPGAGYGYTF; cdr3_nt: TGTGCCAGCAGTTACTCTCCAGGGGCCGGCTATGGCTACACCTTC
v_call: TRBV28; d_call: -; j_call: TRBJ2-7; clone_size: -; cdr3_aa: CASNPSAGGTYEQYF; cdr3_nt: TGTGCCAGCAACCCTAGCGCAGGGGGTACCTACGAGCAGTACTTC
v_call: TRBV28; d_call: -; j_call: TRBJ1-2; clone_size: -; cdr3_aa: CASRELDYGYTF; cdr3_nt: TGTGCCAGCAGGGAGTTGGACTATGGCTACACCTTC
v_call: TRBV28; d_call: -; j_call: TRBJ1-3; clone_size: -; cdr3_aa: CASSSPKAPGNTIYF; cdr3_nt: TGTGCCAGCAGTAGCCCCAAAGCGCCTGGAAACACCATATATTTT
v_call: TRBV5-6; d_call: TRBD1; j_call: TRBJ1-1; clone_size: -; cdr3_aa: CASSQTGTNTEAFF; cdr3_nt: TGTGCCAGCAGCCAGACAGGGACGAACACTGAAGCTTTCTTT
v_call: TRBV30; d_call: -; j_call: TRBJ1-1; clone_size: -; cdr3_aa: CAWSRQRNTEAFF; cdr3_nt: TGTGCCTGGAGTCGACAGCGAAACACTGAAGCTTTCTTT